The clone carrying this TCR beta chain was counted between two and nine times. Its matching antigen is unknown. Carried by the TCR beta cDNA libraries were unique molecular identifiers. TCRdb redid the calling of the PCR reads with MiXCR, one entry per CDR3 protein. Here the sample spans hundreds of thousands of distinct CDR3 sequences, 59% being singletons. Trimming removed 2 bases at V and 0 bases at J, with 11 bases between. The CDR3 has 15 residues. This specimen comes from a study of post-analysis software for immune sequencing data. Study conclusions and caveats: Significantly lower normalized Chao1 diversity was found in patients with multiple sclerosis relative to controls. The five TRBV segments detected at higher frequency in patients than in controls included TRBV5-6, TRBV5-1 and TRBV20-1.

Sequencing was done on a sample of blood. The sequence was obtained from a girl aged 2 to 10 with multiple sclerosis. The rearrangement links TRBV12-3 or TRBV12-4 to TRBJ2-7; D unclear. This CDR3 is CASSLSTSLSYEQYF. The CDR3 nucleotides are TGTGCCAGCAGTTTAAGTACTTCCCTCTCCTACGAGCAGTACTTC.